These T cell receptor beta chains were read from a single sample in a study of Graves' ophthalmopathy and Graves' hyperthyroidism. MiXCR was run by TCRdb on the multiplex PCR reads, yielding one entry per CDR3 protein. Among 600,000 to 700,000 distinct CDR3 sequences listed, about 41% were seen once. The specimen sequenced was peripheral blood. The receptors here all came from an adult man with Graves' ophthalmopathy. CDR3s include the opening cysteine and the closing phenylalanine or tryptophan. The D gene is left open where the match is weak. Only part of the rows carry a size: once, few, many, or a class if the clone is expanded.

v_call	clone_size	j_call	d_call	cdr3_nt	cdr3_aa
TRBV4-3	few	TRBJ1-1	.	TGCGCCAGCAGCCAAGGGGCATCAATGAACACTGAAGCTTTCTTT	CASSQGASMNTEAFF
TRBV10-3	.	TRBJ2-6	.	TGTGCCATCAGCATAGGGTTTCGGGCCGAGCCTGGGGCCAACGTCCTGACTTTC	CAISIGFRAEPGANVLTF
TRBV7-9	many	TRBJ1-2	.	TGTGCCAGCAGCCCCGGGGCGGAGCATTCAAATCATGGCTACACCTTC	CASSPGAEHSNHGYTF
TRBV7-9	.	TRBJ2-5	.	TGTGCCAGCAGCCCCCTCGGACAGGGGTGGCGGGGGGGCTTGGAGACCCAGTACTTC	CASSPLGQGWRGGLETQYF
TRBV7-9	many	TRBJ2-6	.	TGTGCCAGCAGCTTAGCGCTCGGGGTTCGGGCCAACGTCCTGACTTTC	CASSLALGVRANVLTF
TRBV4-3	many	TRBJ1-1	.	TGCGCCAGCAGCCAAAGCCAGGGGCGCGCTGAAGCTTTCTTT	CASSQSQGRAEAFF
TRBV19	many	TRBJ1-5	.	TGTGCCAGTAGTCCACAAGGACAGTTTGAGCCCCAGCATTTT	CASSPQGQFEPQHF
TRBV25-1	.	TRBJ1-2	.	TGTGCCCGCACTACTTCCCCTGGGGGCTATGGCTACACCTTC	CARTTSPGGYGYTF
TRBV2	.	TRBJ2-2	.	TGTGCCAGCAGAGTAGGACCCGGACACAACACCGGGGAGCTGTTTTTT	CASRVGPGHNTGELFF
TRBV10-3	.	TRBJ2-7	.	TGTGCCATCAGTGCCAGGGGCAATGAGCAGTACTTC	CAISARGNEQYF
TRBV7-2	few	TRBJ1-6	.	TGTGCCAGCAGCTTAGCGTTAGGGGCTAGGCCACCCCTCCACTTT	CASSLALGARPPLHF
TRBV11-2	.	TRBJ2-7	.	TGTGCCTGGAAGTGGGCAGGGACCCACGAGCAGTACTTC	CAWKWAGTHEQYF
TRBV9	.	TRBJ2-5	TRBD2	TGTGCCAGCAGCGTCGGTAGCGGGAGGCCCGTCTTC	CASSVGSGRPVF
TRBV7-9	.	TRBJ2-7	TRBD2	TGTGCCGGCAGCTTAGGCGGACTAGCGAGCGACGAGCAGTACTTC	CAGSLGGLASDEQYF
TRBV7-9	.	TRBJ2-5	.	TGTGCCAGCAGTCCCGGGGGCATGGGGGAGACCCAGTACTTC	CASSPGGMGETQYF
TRBV5-1	.	TRBJ2-7	TRBD2	TGCGCCAGCAGCTTCTATATGACTAGCGGGGAGCCCTACGAGCAGTACTTC	CASSFYMTSGEPYEQYF